The 28 T cell receptor beta chains below were found in one sample sequenced in a study of a mutant IDH1 vaccine in newly diagnosed glioma. For these receptors, no antigen is known. Using immunoSEQ multiplex PCR, the repertoire was profiled, and TCRdb retains in-frame clones only, with some absent. Among more than 25,000 clones listed, 65% to 80% were seen once. Time point meaning: week 5, during vaccination. The investigators gave 300 ug of mutant IDH1 20-mer peptide in each vaccine dose, together with topical imiquimod. Sequencing used PBMCs, obtained from a glioma patient whose treatment included an IDH1 peptide vaccine. These TCRs come from a man between 40 and 49 years old with glioma. Some clones in this sample may be carry-over from other donors' samples.

This rearrangement joins TRBV4-1 to TRBJ1-2; D possibly corresponds to TRBD1 (5 bases). The CDR3 extends over 15 amino acids. V was cut by 4 bases and J by 5 bases, with 17 bases left in between. Germline V gene sequence: CDR1 MGHRA, CDR2 YSYEKL. In nucleotides, the CDR3 is TGCGCCAGCAGCCGAGGCGGGGCCCGAAGGTATGGCTACACCTTC. It is translated as CASSRGGARRYGYTF.

The V call is TRBV11-2, the J call TRBJ2-2; D is undetermined. Trimming pared 3 bases from V and 4 bases from J, leaving 0 bases between. CDR3 size: 11 residues. Germline CDR1 is SGHAT and CDR2 is FQNNGV. The CDR3 protein is CASSFTGELFF. Written as DNA, the CDR3 is TGTGCCAGCAGCTTCACCGGGGAGCTGTTTTTT.

The J gene is TRBJ2-1, the V gene TRBV9; TRBD2 matches at 8 bases. This CDR3 has 15 amino acids. Germline CDR1 and CDR2: SGDLS and YYNGEE. V lost 2 bases and J lost 10; bases outside the gene matches: 11. The chain's CDR3 is CASSVGASRGGEQFF. The CDR3 DNA follows: TGTGCCAGCAGCGTGGGGGCTAGTCGGGGGGGAGAGCAGTTCTTC.

This chain uses TRBV7-9 with TRBJ2-3; 9 bases are a match to TRBD1. V shed 5 bases and J 5 bases; nucleotides not matched to a gene: 17. The germline V gene has CDR1 SEHNR and CDR2 FQNEAQ (reference sequence). The CDR3 runs 18 residues. The CDR3 spells CASSHEDPGQGLEDTQYF. In DNA, the CDR3 is TGTGCCAGCAGCCATGAGGACCCGGGACAGGGCTTGGAAGATACGCAGTATTTT.

The CDR3, as DNA: TGTGCCAGCAGTGGGCCCGGGCCCACCTACGAGCAGTACTTC. Its protein product is CASSGPGPTYEQYF. J is TRBJ2-7 and V is TRBV25-1; D not certain. Germline CDR1 and CDR2: MGHDK and SYGVNS. The CDR3 is made up of 14 amino acids. Trimming took off 4 bases at V and 2 bases at J, with 12 bases between the two ends.

The J gene is TRBJ2-2, the V gene TRBV29-1, with TRBD1 matching 7 bases. The CDR3 consists of 12 residues. Germline V CDR1 and CDR2: SQVTM, ANQGSEA. V lost 7 bases and J lost 6; bases outside the gene matches: 5. CDR3 DNA: TGCAGCGCTGGGGACAGTCCCGGGGAGCTGTTTTTT. As protein: CSAGDSPGELFF.

V is TRBV6-5 and J is TRBJ1-1, with TRBD1 matching over 7 bases. Germline CDR1 reads MNHEY; CDR2 reads SVGAGI. This CDR3 has 15 residues. Trimming cost V 0 bases and J 5 bases; bases outside gene matches: 6. CDR3: CASSYSVLRGTEAFF. CDR3 bases: TGTGCCAGCAGTTACTCTGTTCTCAGGGGGACTGAAGCTTTCTTT.

This clone has a single count. V and J are TRBV6-5 and TRBJ1-2; the D is unclear. Germline values: CDR1 MNHEY, CDR2 SVGAGI. The CDR3 is 11 amino acids. The germline V and J ends were trimmed by 5 bases and 6 bases, with 7 bases remaining between them. The CDR3 DNA reads TGTGCCAGCAGTGCGCAGGATGGCTACACCTTC. Protein: CASSAQDGYTF.

The chain carries TRBV15 and TRBJ1-5; D unclear. Trimming pared 0 bases from V and 9 bases from J, leaving 6 bases between. The length of the CDR3 is 12 residues. Germline loops: CDR1 LNHNV, CDR2 YYDKDF (reference sequence). As DNA, the CDR3 is TGTGCCACCAGCAGAGACCAGTCGCCCCAGCATTTT. Translated, it gives CATSRDQSPQHF.

The rearrangement uses TRBV7-9 and TRBJ1-2; maybe TRBD1 (5 bases). V was trimmed by 1 base and J by 4 bases, leaving 16 bases between them. Germline CDR1 and CDR2: SEHNR and FQNEAQ (reference sequence). This CDR3 has 16 residues. CDR3 loop: CASSLEARDGLYGYTF. The CDR3 coding sequence is TGTGCCAGCAGCTTAGAGGCCCGGGACGGCCTCTATGGCTACACCTTC.

The gene calls are TRBV6-1 and TRBJ1-5; maybe TRBD1 (5 bases). The germline CDR1 and CDR2 sequences are MNHNS and SASEGT. V gave up 3 bases and J gave up 2 bases, with 5 bases separating them. The CDR3 runs to 13 residues. The CDR3 coding sequence is TGTGCCAGCAGTGAGGGACGCAATCAGCCCCAGCATTTT. This translates into CASSEGRNQPQHF.

The chain recombines TRBV7-2 with TRBJ1-2; D is unclear. The germline V gene has CDR1 SGHTA and CDR2 FQGNSA. V shed 6 bases and J shed 5 bases, with 13 bases lying between them. The CDR3 is 13 residues long. For the CDR3, the DNA is TGTGCCAGCAGTCGTCTGGCGGAATATGGCTACACCTTC. Amino acids: CASSRLAEYGYTF.

This clone is deemed large. The chain uses TRBV7-2 and TRBJ2-1, with 13 bases fitting TRBD2. The CDR3 runs to 16 residues. V lost 3 bases to trimming and J lost 7 bases; unmatched junction nucleotides: 6. Germline V gives CDR1 SGHTA, CDR2 FQGNSA. The CDR3 sequence: CASSLAMGLAGNEQFF. CDR3 DNA sequence: TGTGCCAGCAGCTTGGCTATGGGACTAGCGGGGAATGAGCAGTTCTTC.

The CDR3, as DNA: TGCGCCAGCAGCCAAGTATATGGGGACGAGCAGTACTTC. Residues: CASSQVYGDEQYF. This chain connects TRBV4-1 to TRBJ2-7; D not certain. V was clipped by 1 base and J by 5 bases, with 9 bases between them. CDR1 is MGHRA, CDR2 YSYEKL, per germline. There are 13 residues in the CDR3.

The table lists this clone with a count of one. The chain is built from TRBV30 and TRBJ2-2; 11 bases match TRBD2. The junction had 6 bases not matched to a gene; V was cut back by 0 bases and J by 0 bases. Per germline, CDR1 GTSNPN and CDR2 SVGIG (reference sequence). The CDR3 is 18 amino acids. The CDR3 DNA reads TGTGCCTGGAGTGTATCCCGACTAGCGGGGACGAACACCGGGGAGCTGTTTTTT. Translated, it gives CAWSVSRLAGTNTGELFF.

The chain is built from TRBV25-1 and TRBJ1-2; TRBD1 is a possible D gene (5 bases). Trimming took off 7 bases at V and 8 bases at J, with 17 bases between the two ends. The CDR3 consists of 13 residues. Germline values: CDR1 MGHDK, CDR2 SYGVNS. The CDR3 region has the DNA TGTGCCAGCAAGGGGCAGGGATTGAGCGGCTACACCTTC. As protein: CASKGQGLSGYTF.

The V call is TRBV5-1, the J call TRBJ1-2; no firm D call. V was shortened by 3 bases and J by 1 base, with 7 bases between the two germline ends. This CDR3 comprises 13 residues. Germline CDR1 SGHRS, CDR2 YFSETQ. The CDR3 loop reads CASSSWGNYGYTF. As DNA, the CDR3 is TGCGCCAGCAGCTCGTGGGGTAACTATGGCTACACCTTC.

This clone has more than one count but fewer than ten. The chain has TRBV10-1 and TRBJ1-6; D might be TRBD1 (6 bases). This CDR3 has 14 amino acids. V was cut by 6 bases and J by 10 bases, with 16 bases left in between. CDR1 is WNHNN, CDR2 SYGVQD, per germline (reference sequence). CDR3 in amino acids: CASSGMDSQSPLHF. CDR3 sequence (DNA): TGCGCCAGCAGCGGAATGGACAGTCAATCACCCCTCCACTTT.

The chain employs TRBV27 and TRBJ1-6; D is perhaps TRBD1 (5 bases). The CDR3 covers 13 residues. From germline, CDR1 is MNHEY and CDR2 SMNVEV (reference sequence). Trimming cost V 3 bases and J 14 bases, with 14 bases left between them. This CDR3 reads CASSLSGSGSLHF. CDR3 DNA sequence: TGTGCCAGCAGTTTGTCAGGTTCAGGGTCCCTCCACTTT.

The chain combines TRBV2 with TRBJ1-2; D is undetermined. Per the germline V gene, CDR1 is SNHLY and CDR2 is FYNNEI. The CDR3 extends over 11 amino acids. V was pared by 2 bases and J by 12 bases, with 10 bases between. CDR3 in amino acids: CASSENVRHTF. The CDR3 DNA sequence: TGTGCCAGCAGTGAAAATGTTCGGCACACCTTC.

This chain connects TRBV4-1 to TRBJ2-7; 8 nucleotides align to TRBD1. Per the germline V gene, CDR1 is MGHRA and CDR2 is YSYEKL. The CDR3 runs 15 residues. The junction had 8 bases not matched to a gene; V was cut back by 5 bases and J by 2 bases. The CDR3 nucleotides read TGCGCCAGCAGCACTGGACAGGGACTTACCTACGAGCAGTACTTC. It translates to CASSTGQGLTYEQYF.

The V call is TRBV7-3, the J call TRBJ2-3; D ambiguous. Between the trimmed V and J ends, which lost 5 bases and 0 bases, there was a span of 12 bases. Germline V lookup: CDR1 SGHTA, CDR2 FQGTGA. The CDR3 runs to 15 residues. CDR3 in amino acids: CASSLLGASTDTQYF. The CDR3 DNA reads as TGTGCCAGCAGCCTCCTAGGAGCTAGCACAGATACGCAGTATTTT.

This rearrangement joins TRBV4-2 to TRBJ1-2; D is unresolved. The V gene lost 2 bases and the J gene lost 4 bases, with 8 bases spanning the gap. Germline lookup yields CDR1 LGHNA and CDR2 YNFKEQ. The CDR3 runs 13 residues. In nucleotides, the CDR3 is TGTGCCAGCAGCCAATCGGGATCCTATGGCTACACCTTC. It yields the protein CASSQSGSYGYTF.

V is TRBV5-1 and J is TRBJ2-5, with D possibly called TRBD1 or TRBD2 (5 bases each). This CDR3 has 14 residues. V lost 0 bases, J lost 1 base, and 7 bases lay in between. CDR1 and CDR2 (germline): SGHRS, YFSETQ. CDR3 sequence (DNA): TGCGCCAGCAGCTTGGGGGGGATCCAAGAGACCCAGTACTTC. This codes for CASSLGGIQETQYF.

This chain links TRBV5-6 with TRBJ1-1; no firm D call. V was clipped by 2 bases and J by 5 bases, with 13 bases between them. This CDR3 has 14 amino acids. Germline values: CDR1 SGHDT, CDR2 YYEEEE. CDR3 sequence reads: CASSFRALGTEAFF. DNA for the CDR3: TGTGCCAGCAGCTTCCGGGCCCTTGGGACTGAAGCTTTCTTT.

This chain connects TRBV5-1 to TRBJ2-7; no reliable D call. Trimming left V 4 bases short and J 4 bases short, with 18 bases between. CDR1 SGHRS and CDR2 YFSETQ come from the germline V gene. This CDR3 spans 15 amino acids. The CDR3 sequence is CASSVVGGRSYEQYF. CDR3 DNA sequence: TGCGCCAGCAGCGTCGTGGGTGGGCGGTCTTACGAGCAGTACTTC.

This chain uses TRBV28 with TRBJ1-1; maybe TRBD1 (5 bases). The CDR3 runs to 15 residues. The V and J ends lost 5 bases and 0 bases respectively, with 13 bases between them. CDR1 and CDR2 (germline): MDHEN, SYDVKM. CDR3 amino acids: CASSEPGRLNTEAFF. CDR3 sequence (DNA): TGTGCCAGCAGTGAGCCGGGACGGTTGAACACTGAAGCTTTCTTT.

This sequence joins TRBV15 and TRBJ1-5; D is undetermined. Germline CDR1 is LNHNV and CDR2 is YYDKDF (reference sequence). The CDR3 totals 15 residues. Trimming stripped 0 bases from V and 7 bases from J, with 13 bases between. CDR3 bases: TGTGCCACCAGCAGAGATCAGCGGGGAGAACAGCCCCAGCATTTT. It encodes CATSRDQRGEQPQHF.